This T cell receptor beta chain was identified during a study of shared clonotypes between healthy human individuals (TCRdb year 2020). General notes on the study: The cohort comprised a couple of women and a few men aged 18 to 49 years. Per donor, leukapheresis produced somewhere between about 0.8 and 9 billion PBMCs. To increase sequencing depth and limit assay-specific biases, TCR repertoire library preparation and sequencing were carried out by different laboratories using diverse techniques. To estimate repertoire size and how much clonotype sharing occurs between individuals, the study deeply sequenced the blood TCR repertoires of roughly 5 healthy adults. Per donor, three plates each were used for CD4 naive and CD4 memory, two for CD8 naive, and one for CD8 memory. Broader findings and caveats from the paper: Because the study included only a small number of donors, the genetic and exposure-history diversity represented was limited. Sharing across a few donors was observed for around 5% of naive CD4, 3% to 3.5% of naive CD8, 2% to 2.5% of memory CD4, and about 0.38% of memory CD8 clonotypes. Rarefaction of sorted-subset datasets indicated incomplete sequencing despite the large sequencing depth. Sampling was restricted to blood, and TCR repertoires in tissue are likely to differ from TCR repertoires in blood. Higher generation probabilities were observed for clonotypes shared by all four sorted-subset donors than for non-shared clonotypes. Pairwise subsampling led to the expectation that sequencing depth would affect the degree of clonotype sharing among donors. Naive subsets generally had larger estimated clonotype richness than memory subsets.

Using the deep immunoSEQ assay, TCR CDR3 regions were amplified from genomic DNA by multiplex PCR. Extracted genomic DNA from each cell subset was distributed evenly across all wells of several immunoSEQ 96-well plates, and each plate was treated as a replicate. Each replicate PCR for sorted subsets received about 0.2 ug genomic DNA, equal to roughly 30,000 T cell genomes. Purified libraries were measured with a Qubit 3.0 fluorometer, size-checked on a Bioanalyzer 2100, and measured again with the KAPA Library Quantification kit. A separate single-read 150-cycle Illumina NextSeq 550 flow cell was used to sequence each immunoSEQ 96-well plate. On the study's bioinformatics: Because the immunoSEQ output included only junctional sequences and no quality scores, the filtering could not be the same as the filtering used for full-length reads. To assign V/J genes and CDR3, sequences were annotated using PyIR, a Python wrapper for IgBLAST v1.9, with IMGT germline references. Reads were filtered out if the reads had weak V/J assignments (E-value above 1e-6), no CDR3, stop codons, out-of-frame junctions, or ambiguous translated residues. A V3J clonotype was defined by an identical inferred V gene, J gene, and CDR3 amino acid sequence. Percentage overlap between repertoires was calculated by dividing the number of shared unique clonotypes by the size of the smaller repertoire. Richness of each repertoire was evaluated using RTK rarefaction, the Chao1 estimator, and Recon v2.1 estimates of unobserved clonotypes. Generation probabilities for all TCRbeta clonotypes obtained by the gDNA method from a few donors were computed using OLGA. TCRdb retrieved this table from immuneACCESS and kept in-frame rearrangements only. Not all clones are present; in checked studies, unresolved V genes account for under half, and no reason is known for the remainder. That table is the source of V, J and clone size, and D and trimming were worked out from the DNA. This sample lists over a million clones; 70% to 80% were detected once. The top ten clonotypes cover roughly 0.61% of the sample.

V is cut by 3 bases and J by 1 base, and the space between the germline ends is 9 bases. CDR1 and CDR2, per the germline V gene, are ENHRY and SYGVKD. The CDR3 has 14 amino acids, counting the end cysteine and phenylalanine. Only the CDR3 part of the read is kept: 42 bases, read in frame from the first base. Donors were healthy HIV-negative adults with no recently reported acute infections or vaccinations. All donors were Caucasian adults living in Nashville, Tennessee, USA. CD4+ T cells were enriched by magnetic negative selection, after which naive cells were positively selected on CD45RA and the negative fraction was taken as the memory subset. Blood was collected by leukapheresis, and PBMCs were isolated by Ficoll-Histopaque density gradient centrifugation and then cryopreserved in liquid nitrogen vapor phase. Purity and quantity of every magnetically sorted T cell population were checked by analytical flow cytometry. Genomic DNA was isolated from each sorted fraction and quantified by UV absorbance on a Nanodrop 2000c.

As to this clone: This receptor's antigen is unknown. This may come from a read error, since a much larger clone is one base off.

The source of this sequence is a young man in good health. Some clones in this sample may be carry-over from other donors' samples. The chain is encoded by TRBV10-3 joined to TRBJ1-1, with an unclear D gene assignment. Source material: memory CD4+ T cells from PBMCs. What the cell subset or site label conveys for this sample: CD45RA-negative fraction. CDR3 sequence: CAISERVGNTEAFF. The DNA sequence is given as TGTGCCATCAGTGAACGGGTTGGGAACACTGAAGCTTTCTTT.